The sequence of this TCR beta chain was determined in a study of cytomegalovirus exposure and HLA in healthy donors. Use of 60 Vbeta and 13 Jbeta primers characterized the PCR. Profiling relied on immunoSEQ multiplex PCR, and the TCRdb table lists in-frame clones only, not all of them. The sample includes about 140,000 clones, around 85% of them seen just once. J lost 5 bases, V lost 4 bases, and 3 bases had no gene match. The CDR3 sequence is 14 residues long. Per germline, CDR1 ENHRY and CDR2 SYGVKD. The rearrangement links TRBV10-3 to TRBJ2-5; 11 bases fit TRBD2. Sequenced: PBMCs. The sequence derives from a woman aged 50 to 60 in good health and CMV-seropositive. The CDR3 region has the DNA TGTGCCATCAGTGTTAGCGGGGGGGCGGAGACCCAGTACTTC. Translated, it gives CAISVSGGAETQYF.